One and the same sample provided the 20 T cell receptor beta chains below, sequenced in a study of blood T cell repertoires in COVID-19. Method: immunoSEQ multiplex PCR; TCRdb's copy keeps in-frame clones and lacks some. The sample consists of about 270,000 clones, roughly nine tenths of them appearing once. Specimen: peripheral blood. These receptors were taken from a man aged 35 to 55 who had recovered from COVID-19.

The genes are TRBV7-8 and TRBJ1-1; 7 bases agree with TRBD1. V dropped 5 bases and J dropped 5; count of bases not matched to a gene: 8. CDR1 SGHVS and CDR2 FQNEAQ come from the germline V gene. The CDR3 totals 14 residues. CDR3 amino acids: CASSRGQLRTEAFF. CDR3 DNA: TGTGCCAGCAGCCGGGGACAGTTGAGAACTGAAGCTTTCTTT.

This chain links TRBV12-3 or TRBV12-4 with TRBJ2-1; D is unresolved. Trimming removed 6 bases from V and 0 bases from J, with 3 bases in between. This CDR3 region has 12 residues. CDR3: CASSYSYNEQFF. The DNA of the CDR3 is TGTGCCAGCAGCTACTCCTACAATGAGCAGTTCTTC.

The chain carries TRBV29-1 and TRBJ2-7; 7 bases are a match to TRBD2. The V and J ends lost 5 bases and 1 base, in that order; junction bases with no gene match: 8. This CDR3 has 14 residues. CDR1 and CDR2 (germline): SQVTM, ANQGSEA. The CDR3 nucleotides are TGCAGCGTTAGGAGAGCGGGGTCTTCCTACGAGCAGTACTTC. This sequence encodes CSVRRAGSSYEQYF.

This chain uses TRBV10-3 with TRBJ1-1, with 8 bases fitting TRBD1. This CDR3 region has 15 residues. Losses at the gene ends were 3 bases for V and 1 base for J; bases not matched to a gene: 4. Germline V gene data show CDR1 as ENHRY and CDR2 as SYGVKD. For the CDR3, the DNA is TGTGCCATCAGTGATCCAGGGACAGGGAACACTGAAGCTTTCTTT. Its protein is CAISDPGTGNTEAFF.

The chain employs TRBV5-4 and TRBJ2-5; the D gene is possibly TRBD2 (5 bases). The length of the CDR3 is 13 residues. V was trimmed by 10 bases and J by 2 bases, leaving 15 bases between them. Germline V gene lookup returns CDR1 SGHNT and CDR2 YYREEE (reference sequence). Here the CDR3 DNA reads TGTGCCGCCCATGGAGGCCTGCAAGAGACCCAGTACTTC. Residues: CAAHGGLQETQYF.

The rearrangement links TRBV18 to TRBJ1-1; 7 bases match TRBD1. V trimming: 4 bases; J trimming: 1 base; junction bases outside the gene matches: 3. Germline V gene data show CDR1 as KGHSH and CDR2 as LQKENI. The CDR3 consists of 14 residues. CDR3 region: CASSRTGENTEAFF. The CDR3 coding sequence is TGTGCCAGCTCACGAACAGGGGAGAACACTGAAGCTTTCTTT.

V and J are TRBV5-1 and TRBJ1-6, with D possibly matching TRBD1 (5 bases). There are 15 residues in the CDR3. Germline CDR1 SGHRS, CDR2 YFSETQ. Trimming shortened V by 4 bases and J by 7 bases, and 15 bases separated the two germline ends. CDR3 sequence (DNA): TGCGCCAGCAGCCCGTTGACAGAACACAATTCACCCCTCCACTTT. This encodes CASSPLTEHNSPLHF.

This sequence joins TRBV11-2 and TRBJ2-7; D is possibly TRBD2 (7 bases). V was trimmed by 7 bases and J by 7 bases, leaving 20 bases between them. CDR3 length: 14 residues. CDR1 and CDR2 (germline): SGHAT, FQNNGV. This CDR3 reads CASTSGGSSREQYF. CDR3 in DNA: TGTGCCAGCACCTCGGGGGGCAGTTCTCGTGAGCAGTACTTC.

The V call is TRBV19, the J call TRBJ2-3; 13 bases fit TRBD2. The CDR3 runs to 16 residues. The V gene's germline CDR1 is LNHDA and CDR2 SQIVND (reference sequence). Trimming removed 5 bases from V and 1 base from J; junction bases left unmatched: 3. CDR3 DNA sequence: TGTGCCAGTAGTTTCGGACTAGCGGGGGGCACAGATACGCAGTATTTT. It codes for CASSFGLAGGTDTQYF. Full variable domain (rest looked up from reference TRBV19 and TRBJ2-3): DGGITQSPKYLFRKEGQNVTLSCEQNLNHDAMYWYRQDPGQGLRLIYYSQIVNDFQKGDIAEGYSVSREKKESFPLTVTSAQKNPTAFYLCASSFGLAGGTDTQYFGPGTRLTVL.

The chain uses TRBV29-1 and TRBJ2-1; TRBD2 agrees at 7 bases. The trim removed 3 bases at V and 4 bases at J, leaving 12 bases unmatched. The CDR3 is made up of 16 amino acids. Germline V gives CDR1 SQVTM, CDR2 ANQGSEA. CDR3 sequence reads: CSVDTPIGGGYNEQFF. For the CDR3, the DNA is TGCAGCGTTGACACTCCGATTGGCGGGGGTTACAATGAGCAGTTCTTC.

The rearrangement joins TRBV11-2 to TRBJ2-7; 8 positions agree with TRBD1. The ends lost 3 bases at V and 7 bases at J; junction bases unmatched: 5. Germline loops: CDR1 SGHAT, CDR2 FQNNGV. The CDR3 is 13 amino acids. CDR3 nucleotide sequence: TGTGCCAGCAGCTTTGGACAGGGTAGGGAGCAGTACTTC. Its translation: CASSFGQGREQYF.

This chain joins TRBV6-5 and TRBJ2-2, with 7 nucleotides matching TRBD2. The V gene's germline CDR1 is MNHEY and CDR2 SVGAGI. The junction had 4 bases not matched to a gene; V was cut back by 6 bases and J by 3 bases. The CDR3 has 14 residues. Here the CDR3 DNA reads TGTGCCAGCAGAAAGCTAGCGGACACCGGGGAGCTGTTTTTT. As protein: CASRKLADTGELFF.

The chain joins TRBV20-1 to TRBJ2-7; 10 bases fit TRBD2. The germline gives CDR1 DFQATT, CDR2 SNEGSKA (reference sequence). This CDR3 has 14 residues. V lost 3 bases to trimming and J lost 5 bases; unmatched junction nucleotides: 7. The CDR3 loop reads CSASRAGGPHEQYF. The CDR3 coding sequence is TGCAGTGCTAGTCGAGCGGGAGGGCCACACGAGCAGTACTTC.

The chain couples TRBV19 to TRBJ2-1; 13 bases are shared with TRBD2. V lost 6 bases, J lost 8 bases, and 7 bases stayed unmatched. Germline V CDR1 and CDR2: LNHDA, SQIVND (reference sequence). The CDR3 has 15 residues. The CDR3 region has the DNA TGTGCCAGTAGGAAGGGGACTAGCGGGATCGATGAGCAGTTCTTC. This encodes CASRKGTSGIDEQFF.

This rearrangement joins TRBV6-5 to TRBJ2-1, with 7 bases aligning to TRBD2. This CDR3 is built from 14 residues. Germline CDR1 reads MNHEY; CDR2 reads SVGAGI. With 8 bases clipped from V and 5 bases from J, the junction kept 9 bases outside the gene matches. CDR3 loop: CASDPSGKNNEQFF. CDR3 in DNA: TGTGCCAGCGACCCCAGCGGGAAGAACAATGAGCAGTTCTTC.

The rearrangement joins TRBV6-5 to TRBJ2-5; D is undetermined. This CDR3 has 10 amino acids. The germline CDR1 and CDR2 sequences are MNHEY and SVGAGI. V dropped 8 bases and J dropped 4 bases, with 5 bases sitting between them. The CDR3 region has the DNA TGTGCCAGCCTACGAGAGACCCAGTACTTC. Amino acid sequence: CASLRETQYF.

This chain uses TRBV9 with TRBJ2-1; 10 positions match TRBD2. V was pared by 4 bases and J by 6 bases, with 4 bases of the junction left unmatched. Germline V CDR1 and CDR2: SGDLS, YYNGEE. The CDR3 sequence is 14 residues long. CDR3 in amino acids: CASSSGGAFNEQFF. Here the CDR3 DNA reads TGTGCCAGCAGCAGCGGGGGGGCATTCAATGAGCAGTTCTTC.

Only a few counts were recorded for this clone. J is TRBJ1-5 and V is TRBV9; possibly TRBD1 for D (5 bases). Deletions cut 4 bases from V and 2 bases from J, with 13 bases between. This CDR3 has 15 amino acids. Looked up from germline, CDR1 is SGDLS and CDR2 is YYNGEE. The CDR3 loop reads CASSPGGARNQPQHF. The CDR3, as DNA: TGTGCCAGCAGCCCGGGAGGGGCGCGCAATCAGCCCCAGCATTTT. The complete variable domain, with remaining parts taken from reference TRBV9 and TRBJ1-5, reads DSGVTQTPKHLITATGQRVTLRCSPRSGDLSVYWYQQSLDQGLQFLIQYYNGEERAKGNILERFSAQQFPDLHSELNLSSLELGDSALYFCASSPGGARNQPQHFGDGTRLSIL.

The rearrangement uses TRBV3-1 (or the pseudogene TRBV3-2) and TRBJ1-4; 10 positions match TRBD1. This CDR3 comprises 15 residues. CDR1 and CDR2 (germline): LGHDT, YNNKEL (reference sequence). V trimming: 2 bases; J trimming: 8 bases; junction bases outside the gene matches: 5. The CDR3 sequence is CASSQWGQGREKLFF. The CDR3 DNA sequence: TGTGCCAGCAGCCAATGGGGACAGGGGAGGGAAAAACTGTTTTTT.

The chain carries TRBV2 and TRBJ1-1, with D possibly TRBD1 on 5 matching bases. Germline-derived CDR1 and CDR2 are SNHLY and FYNNEI. Trimming shortened V by 4 bases and J by 0 bases, and 12 bases separated the two germline ends. This CDR3 has 15 residues. In DNA form, the CDR3 reads TGTGCCAGCAGTGTCGACAGCCCTATGAACACTGAAGCTTTCTTT. Protein product: CASSVDSPMNTEAFF.